Shown below are 23 T cell receptor beta chains from a single sample sequenced in a study of Ad26.COV2.S vaccination and SARS-CoV-2 variants. Treatment specified: around 19 received Ad26.COV2.S at low or high dose, single or two shots; about 5 received placebo; per-sample allocation not given. Samples came from day 63 after the first vaccine or placebo injection. Using immunoSEQ multiplex PCR, the repertoire was profiled, and TCRdb retains in-frame clones only, with some absent. Here the sample spans roughly 680,000 clones, around 89% being singletons. The sequencing used peripheral blood, collected in a trial of Ad26.COV2.S vaccine versus placebo. Receptors originate from a person aged 18-60 years who received the Ad26.COV2.S COVID-19 vaccine or a placebo.

The chain has TRBV19 and TRBJ2-5, with TRBD2 matching over 11 bases. The CDR3 is made up of 16 amino acids. Germline CDR1 is LNHDA and CDR2 is SQIVND (reference sequence). The J segment lost 5 bases and the V segment lost 3 bases, leaving 8 bases of the junction unmatched. CDR3: CASSISLAGEGETQYF. For the CDR3, the DNA is TGTGCCAGTAGTATCTCACTAGCGGGAGAGGGTGAGACCCAGTACTTC.

A single count supports this clone. The chain combines TRBV7-2 with TRBJ1-2; D is perhaps TRBD1 (5 bases). Between the trimmed V and J ends, which lost 2 bases and 4 bases, there was a span of 8 bases. This CDR3 comprises 13 residues. The germline V gene has CDR1 SGHTA and CDR2 FQGNSA. CDR3 DNA: TGTGCCAGCAGCTTAAGCAGGGTCTATGGCTACACCTTC. Translation: CASSLSRVYGYTF.

V usage is TRBV18 and J usage is TRBJ1-2; D uncertain. Germline values: CDR1 KGHSH, CDR2 LQKENI. Trimming removed 3 bases at V and 4 bases at J, with 6 bases between. This CDR3 is built from 12 residues. The CDR3 loop reads CASSPQTYGYTF. CDR3 in DNA: TGTGCCAGCTCACCGCAGACCTATGGCTACACCTTC.

The V call is TRBV15, the J call TRBJ2-2; no definite D call. The germline gives CDR1 LNHNV, CDR2 YYDKDF (reference sequence). This CDR3 has 14 residues. Between the trimmed V and J ends, which lost 0 bases and 0 bases, there was a span of 2 bases. The CDR3 loop reads CATSREANTGELFF. CDR3 bases: TGTGCCACCAGCAGAGAGGCGAACACCGGGGAGCTGTTTTTT.

The V and J genes are TRBV30 and TRBJ2-7, with 8 bases fitting TRBD1. Germline V gives CDR1 GTSNPN, CDR2 SVGIG (reference sequence). The junction had 5 bases not matched to a gene; V was cut back by 5 bases and J by 2 bases. The CDR3 is 13 residues long. The CDR3 DNA reads TGTGCCTGGGCCAGGGGGCGCCCCTACGAGCAGTACTTC. It encodes CAWARGRPYEQYF. Based on the CDR3 plus reference TRBV30 and TRBJ2-7, the full variable domain is SQTIHQWPATLVQPVGSPLSLECTVEGTSNPNLYWYRQAAGRGLQLLFYSVGIGQISSEVPQNLSASRPQDRQFILSSKKLLLSDSGFYLCAWARGRPYEQYFGPGTRLTVT.

The gene calls are TRBV11-3 and TRBJ1-1; D is unclear. This CDR3 contains 13 residues. CDR1 and CDR2 (germline): SGHNT, YENEEA. Trimming stripped 2 bases from V and 1 base from J, with 5 bases between. The CDR3 protein is CASSLTPNTEAFF. CDR3 nucleotide sequence: TGTGCCAGCAGCTTAACACCGAACACTGAAGCTTTCTTT.

The chain is built from TRBV5-1 and TRBJ2-5, with 9 bases that match TRBD2. The CDR3 is 14 residues long. In germline, CDR1 is SGHRS, CDR2 YFSETQ. Trimming at V came to 5 bases and at J to 2 bases, leaving 4 bases not matched to a gene. The CDR3 DNA is TGCGCCAGCAGTAGTCTAGCGGGACAAGAGACCCAGTACTTC. This encodes CASSSLAGQETQYF.

The chain links TRBV18 to TRBJ2-5; a weak D match, TRBD2 (5 bases). CDR1 and CDR2 from the germline V gene are KGHSH and LQKENI. This CDR3 region has 14 residues. Between the trimmed V and J ends, which lost 3 bases and 5 bases, there was a span of 13 bases. CDR3 amino acids: CASSPLVWRETQYF. The CDR3 DNA reads TGTGCCAGCTCACCCCTGGTATGGAGGGAGACCCAGTACTTC.

The V and J genes are TRBV20-1 and TRBJ1-1; D not resolved. The V gene's germline CDR1 is DFQATT and CDR2 SNEGSKA (reference sequence). The CDR3 is made up of 10 amino acids. V was pared by 7 bases and J by 3 bases, with 6 bases between. The CDR3: CSVGHTEAFF. In nucleotides, the CDR3 is TGCAGTGTTGGACACACTGAAGCTTTCTTT.

This chain links TRBV18 with TRBJ2-5; TRBD2 matches 7 bases. Trimming took 5 bases from V and 2 from J; bases not matched to a gene: 5. Germline V gene sequence: CDR1 KGHSH, CDR2 LQKENI. The CDR3 runs 14 residues. The CDR3 DNA sequence: TGTGCCAGCTCAACAAATAGCGGGCAAGAGACCCAGTACTTC. Residues: CASSTNSGQETQYF.

In this sample, this clone turned up a few times. This rearrangement joins TRBV5-4 to TRBJ1-6; D is unresolved. The CDR3 is made up of 13 amino acids. V lost 0 bases and J 6 bases, leaving 4 bases between the germline ends. Germline assignment: CDR1 SGHNT and CDR2 YYREEE (reference sequence). The CDR3 is CASSLEGNSPLHF. The DNA of the CDR3 is TGTGCCAGCAGCTTGGAGGGTAATTCACCCCTCCACTTT.

The genes are TRBV20-1 and TRBJ1-5, with D uncertain. The CDR3 runs 13 residues. Trimming pared 3 bases from V and 3 bases from J, leaving 9 bases between. Looked up from germline, CDR1 is DFQATT and CDR2 is SNEGSKA (reference sequence). CDR3 in amino acids: CSASDTYNQPQHF. The CDR3 DNA is TGCAGTGCTAGTGACACCTACAATCAGCCCCAGCATTTT.

A few counts support this clone. Other DNA sequences of this sample code for an identical CDR3. This rearrangement joins TRBV27 to TRBJ1-1; D remains ambiguous. CDR3 size: 14 residues. The germline CDR1 and CDR2 sequences are MNHEY and SMNVEV (reference sequence). With 5 bases removed from V and 1 base from J, the gap between germline ends came to 11 bases. CDR3 in DNA: TGTGCCAGCAGTCCTTACGACCGGAACACTGAAGCTTTCTTT. Protein product: CASSPYDRNTEAFF.

V is TRBV9 and J is TRBJ2-7, with TRBD2 matching over 9 bases. The ends lost 0 bases at V and 3 bases at J; junction bases unmatched: 7. The germline gives CDR1 SGDLS, CDR2 YYNGEE. This CDR3 contains 16 residues. Written as DNA, the CDR3 is TGTGCCAGCAGCGTAGATCCCAGCGGGAGGATCTACGAGCAGTACTTC. Its translation is CASSVDPSGRIYEQYF.

V usage is TRBV20-1 and J usage is TRBJ1-1; maybe TRBD1 (5 bases). This CDR3 is 11 amino acids long. Trimming took off 6 bases at V and 4 bases at J, with 9 bases between the two ends. Looked up from germline, CDR1 is DFQATT and CDR2 is SNEGSKA (reference sequence). CDR3 region: CSAAGRTEAFF. CDR3 nucleotide sequence: TGCAGTGCGGCAGGGCGCACTGAAGCTTTCTTT.

Here the CDR3 reads CASSPAGYEQFF. Written as DNA, the CDR3 is TGTGCCAGCTCACCAGCCGGGTATGAGCAGTTCTTC. This chain connects TRBV18 to TRBJ2-1; the D is unclear. The germline V and J ends were trimmed by 2 bases and 8 bases, with 7 bases remaining between them. The CDR3 loop spans 12 amino acids. CDR1 and CDR2 (germline): KGHSH, LQKENI. The full variable domain, completed using reference TRBV18 and TRBJ2-1, is NAGVMQNPRHLVRRRGQEARLRCSPMKGHSHVYWYRQLPEEGLKFMVYLQKENIIDESGMPKERFSAEFPKEGPSILRIQQVVRGDSAAYFCASSPAGYEQFFGPGTRLTVL.

The chain employs TRBV7-2 and TRBJ2-3; D remains unclear. Per germline, CDR1 SGHTA and CDR2 FQGNSA. The V end lost 0 bases, the J end lost 1 base, and 11 bases lay between the germline ends. This CDR3 is 16 amino acids long. CDR3 region: CASSLAVGIGTDTQYF. In nucleotides, the CDR3 is TGTGCCAGCAGCTTAGCGGTGGGAATTGGCACAGATACGCAGTATTTT.

The chain carries TRBV6-5 and TRBJ1-1; no definite D call. Trimming pared 6 bases from V and 3 bases from J, leaving 11 bases between. Germline CDR1 is MNHEY and CDR2 is SVGAGI. This CDR3 region has 13 residues. CDR3 loop: CASSPRVDTEAFF. The CDR3 DNA follows: TGTGCCAGCAGCCCCCGAGTGGACACTGAAGCTTTCTTT.

The chain carries TRBV6-5 and TRBJ1-3, with 7 positions matching TRBD1. V shed 2 bases and J 5 bases; nucleotides not matched to a gene: 6. The CDR3 loop spans 15 amino acids. Germline assignment: CDR1 MNHEY and CDR2 SVGAGI. CDR3 in amino acids: CASSYGGQARNTIYF. Written as DNA, the CDR3 is TGTGCCAGCAGTTACGGCGGACAGGCAAGAAACACCATATATTTT.

The rearrangement uses TRBV27 and TRBJ1-2; a possible D gene is TRBD1 (5 bases). CDR1 MNHEY and CDR2 SMNVEV come from the germline V gene (reference sequence). This CDR3 comprises 14 residues. Between the trimmed V and J ends, which lost 3 bases and 4 bases, there was a span of 12 bases. The CDR3 region is CASSFKGIGYGYTF. CDR3 in DNA: TGTGCCAGCAGTTTTAAGGGGATAGGCTATGGCTACACCTTC.

This clone has only a few counts. The chain links TRBV6-6 to TRBJ1-5, with D hard to call. The CDR3 spans 14 residues. V lost 5 bases to trimming and J lost 7 bases, with 15 bases between them. Germline values: CDR1 MNHNY, CDR2 SVGAGI (reference sequence). The CDR3 nucleotides are TGTGCCAGCAGTCTCCCCGGTTACTCACAGCCCCAGCATTTT. The encoded protein is CASSLPGYSQPQHF.

This clone is a singleton in its sample. V and J are TRBV6-1 and TRBJ1-2; D is ambiguous. V lost 3 bases, J lost 7 bases, and 6 bases lay in between. Germline CDR1 reads MNHNS; CDR2 reads SASEGT. The CDR3 is 11 amino acids. For the CDR3, the DNA is TGTGCCAGCAGTGATTTTGGTGGCTACACCTTC. It specifies CASSDFGGYTF.

V usage is TRBV5-8 and J usage is TRBJ2-3; D unresolved. V was trimmed by 4 bases and J by 5 bases, leaving 2 bases between them. This CDR3 region has 10 residues. In germline, CDR1 is SGHTS, CDR2 YDEGEE. In nucleotides, the CDR3 is TGTGCCAGCAGCCTAGATACGCAGTATTTT. This sequence encodes CASSLDTQYF. The full variable domain, rest sourced from reference TRBV5-8 and TRBJ2-3, is EAGVTQSPTHLIKTRGQQATLRCSPISGHTSVYWYQQALGLGLQFLLWYDEGEERNRGNFPPRFSGRQFPNYSSELNVNALELEDSALYLCASSLDTQYFGPGTRLTVL.